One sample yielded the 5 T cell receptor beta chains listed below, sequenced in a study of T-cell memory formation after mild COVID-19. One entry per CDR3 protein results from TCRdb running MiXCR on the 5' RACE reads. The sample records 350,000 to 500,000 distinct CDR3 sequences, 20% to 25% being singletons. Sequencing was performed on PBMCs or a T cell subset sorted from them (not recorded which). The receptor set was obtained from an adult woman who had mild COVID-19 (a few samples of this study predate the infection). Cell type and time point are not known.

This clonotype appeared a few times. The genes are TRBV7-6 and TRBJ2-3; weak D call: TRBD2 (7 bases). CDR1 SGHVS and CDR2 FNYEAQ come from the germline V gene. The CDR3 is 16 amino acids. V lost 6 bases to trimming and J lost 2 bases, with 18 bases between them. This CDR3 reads CASSPSGGGTTDTQYF. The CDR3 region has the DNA TGTGCCAGCAGTCCGTCGGGGGGCGGGACCACAGATACGCAGTATTTT.

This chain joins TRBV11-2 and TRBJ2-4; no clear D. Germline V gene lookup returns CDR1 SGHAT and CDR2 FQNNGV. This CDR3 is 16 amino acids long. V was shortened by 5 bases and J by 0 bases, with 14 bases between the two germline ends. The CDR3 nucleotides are TGTGCCAGCAGCCACACTCCTCCGGGAGCCAAAAACATTCAGTACTTC. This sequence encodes CASSHTPPGAKNIQYF. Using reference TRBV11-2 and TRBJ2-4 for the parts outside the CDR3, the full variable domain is EAGVAQSPRYKIIEKRQSVAFWCNPISGHATLYWYQQILGQGPKLLIQFQNNGVVDDSQLPKDRFSAERLKGVDSTLKIQPAKLEDSAVYLCASSHTPPGAKNIQYFGAGTRLSVL.

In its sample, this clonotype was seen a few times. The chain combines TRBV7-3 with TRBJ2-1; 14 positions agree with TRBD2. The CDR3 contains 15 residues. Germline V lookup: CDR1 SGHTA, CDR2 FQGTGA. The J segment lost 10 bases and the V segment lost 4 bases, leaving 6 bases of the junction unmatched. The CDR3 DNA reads TGTGCCAGCAGCTCGGGACTAGCGGGAGCTGGAGAGCAGTTCTTC. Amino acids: CASSSGLAGAGEQFF.

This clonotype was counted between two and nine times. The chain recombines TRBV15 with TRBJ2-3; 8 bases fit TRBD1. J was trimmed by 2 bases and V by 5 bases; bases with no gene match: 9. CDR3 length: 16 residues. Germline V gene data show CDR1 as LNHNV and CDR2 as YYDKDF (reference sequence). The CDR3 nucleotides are TGTGCCACCAGCTTCGGCAGGGGGCCCAACACAGATACGCAGTATTTT. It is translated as CATSFGRGPNTDTQYF.

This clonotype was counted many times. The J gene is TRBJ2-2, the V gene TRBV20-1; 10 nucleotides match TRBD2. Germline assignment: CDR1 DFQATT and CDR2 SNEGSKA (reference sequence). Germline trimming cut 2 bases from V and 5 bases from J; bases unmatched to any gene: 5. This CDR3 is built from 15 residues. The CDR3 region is CSARQSGRGTGELFF. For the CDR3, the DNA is TGCAGTGCTAGACAAAGCGGGAGGGGTACCGGGGAGCTGTTTTTT.